This T cell receptor beta chain was sequenced during a study of blood T cell repertoires in COVID-19. Overall study context: There were acute and convalescent COVID-19 samples, and they came from the United States, Italy and Spain. PBMCs, B-cell-depleted T cells, or T cells provided the cDNA or gDNA that made up the material.

V dropped 6 bases and J dropped 8; count of bases not matched to a gene: 3. Germline V CDR1 and CDR2: KGHSH, LQKENI. This CDR3 has 11 residues. Original processing notes: Reference gene primer amplification gave estimated nucleated cell counts. Method: immunoSEQ multiplex PCR; TCRdb's copy keeps in-frame clones and lacks some. V, J and clone size are taken as reported in that table, and D and trimming were inferred from the DNA itself. The data hold more than 35,000 clones, with approximately 90% observed a single time. Specimen: peripheral blood. This TCR was recovered from a man aged 55-75 years with acute or convalescent COVID-19. The chain carries TRBV18 and TRBJ1-1; 7 bases are shared with TRBD1. The CDR3 reads CASSQTGEAFF. The CDR3 bases are TGTGCCAGCTCGCAGACAGGGGAAGCTTTCTTT.